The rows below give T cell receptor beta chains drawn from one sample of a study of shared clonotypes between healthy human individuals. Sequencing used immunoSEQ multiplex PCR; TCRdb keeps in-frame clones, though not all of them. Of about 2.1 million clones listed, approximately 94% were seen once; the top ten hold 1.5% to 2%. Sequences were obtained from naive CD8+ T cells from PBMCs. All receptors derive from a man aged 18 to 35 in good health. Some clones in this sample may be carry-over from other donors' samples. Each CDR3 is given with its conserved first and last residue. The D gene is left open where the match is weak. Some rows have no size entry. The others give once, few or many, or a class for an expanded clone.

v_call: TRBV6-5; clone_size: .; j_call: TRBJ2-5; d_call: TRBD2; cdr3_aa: CASSWGLAGGPETQYF; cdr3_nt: TGTGCCAGCAGTTGGGGACTAGCGGGGGGACCGGAGACCCAGTACTTC
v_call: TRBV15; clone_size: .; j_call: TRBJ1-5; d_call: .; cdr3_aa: CATGGADNQPQHF; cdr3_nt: TGTGCCACCGGGGGGGCGGACAATCAGCCCCAGCATTTT
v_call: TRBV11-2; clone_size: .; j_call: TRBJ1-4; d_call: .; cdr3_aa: CASSLFRASGEKLFF; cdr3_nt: TGTGCCAGCAGCTTATTTAGGGCTTCGGGGGAAAAACTGTTTTTT
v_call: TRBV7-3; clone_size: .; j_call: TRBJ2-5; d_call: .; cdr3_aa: CASSRGVGRGQETQYF; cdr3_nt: TGTGCCAGCAGCCGAGGAGTGGGCAGGGGACAAGAGACCCAGTACTTC
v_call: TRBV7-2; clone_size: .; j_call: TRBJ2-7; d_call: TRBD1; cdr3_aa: CASSGDDRVVYEQYF; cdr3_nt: TGTGCCAGCAGCGGGGACGACAGGGTCGTCTACGAGCAGTACTTC
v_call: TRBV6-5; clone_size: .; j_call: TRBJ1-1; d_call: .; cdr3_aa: CASSYSGPQVYTEAFF; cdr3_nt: TGTGCCAGCAGTTACTCGGGACCCCAGGTATACACTGAAGCTTTCTTT
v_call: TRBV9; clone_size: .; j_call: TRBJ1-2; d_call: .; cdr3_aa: CASSTRTGRESGYTF; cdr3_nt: TGTGCCAGCAGCACACGGACGGGGCGCGAGAGTGGCTACACCTTC
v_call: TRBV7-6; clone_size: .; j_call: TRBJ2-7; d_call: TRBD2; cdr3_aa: CASSFGTSGSLYEQYF; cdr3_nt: TGTGCCAGCAGCTTCGGTACTAGCGGGTCTTTATACGAGCAGTACTTC
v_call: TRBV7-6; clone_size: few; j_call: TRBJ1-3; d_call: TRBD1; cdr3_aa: CASSLGTGAGNTIYF; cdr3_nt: TGTGCCAGCAGCTTAGGAACAGGGGCTGGAAACACCATATATTTT
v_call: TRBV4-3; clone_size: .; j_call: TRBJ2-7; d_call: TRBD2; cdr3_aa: CASSQDQASGTYEQYF; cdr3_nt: TGCGCCAGCAGCCAAGATCAAGCTAGCGGGACCTACGAGCAGTACTTC
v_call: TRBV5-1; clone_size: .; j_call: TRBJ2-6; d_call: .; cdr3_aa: CASSVINAGANVLTF; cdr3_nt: TGCGCCAGCAGCGTAATCAATGCTGGGGCCAACGTCCTGACTTTC
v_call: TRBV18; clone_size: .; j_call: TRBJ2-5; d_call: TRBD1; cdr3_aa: CASSTDRAETQYF; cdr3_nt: TGTGCCAGCTCTACTGACAGGGCGGAGACCCAGTACTTC
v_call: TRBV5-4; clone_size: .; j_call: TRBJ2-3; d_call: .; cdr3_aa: CASAEGGSTDTQYF; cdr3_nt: TGTGCCAGCGCGGAGGGGGGTAGCACAGATACGCAGTATTTT
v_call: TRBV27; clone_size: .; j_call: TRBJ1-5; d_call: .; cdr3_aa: CASSLSKSNQPQHF; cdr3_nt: TGTGCCAGCAGTTTATCGAAAAGCAATCAGCCCCAGCATTTT
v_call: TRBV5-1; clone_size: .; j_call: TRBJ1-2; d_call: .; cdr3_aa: CASSFDSPNYGYTF; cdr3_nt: TGCGCCAGCAGCTTCGACAGCCCTAACTATGGCTACACCTTC
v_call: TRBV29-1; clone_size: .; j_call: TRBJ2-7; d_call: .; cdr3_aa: CSVVPRGSYEQYF; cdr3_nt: TGCAGCGTTGTCCCCCGGGGGTCCTACGAGCAGTACTTC